This T cell receptor (beta chain) was documented in a study of beta chain features in type 1 diabetes. This clone was recorded a few times. Its antigen is undetermined. The same CDR3 also results from other DNA sequences found in this sample. Germline assignment: CDR1 SGHTA and CDR2 FQGNSA. This CDR3 is 14 amino acids long. The V gene end was trimmed by 3 bases and the J gene end by 3 bases; junction bases not matched to a gene: 1. Using CD45RO/CCR7/CD25/CD127/CD95/CD27, CD4+ naive, central memory, regulatory and stem cell-like memory cells were sorted. Points from the study as a whole: Researchers report that Type 1 diabetes patients had moderately but significantly shorter TCRB CDR3s across all four CD4+ subsets.

The sequenced template was cDNA made from the entire isolated RNA. Some clones are missing from TCRdb's copy, which holds only in-frame ones; the method was immunoSEQ multiplex PCR. The sample has 550,000 to 850,000 clones; roughly 13% are singletons. The sample taken for sequencing was naive CD4+ T cells from blood. This sequence was found in a man between 18 and 35 years old with type 1 diabetes. This chain connects TRBV7-2 to TRBJ2-3; 9 bases line up with TRBD2. The CDR3 sequence is CASSFGLATDTQYF. The CDR3 bases are TGTGCCAGCAGCTTTGGACTAGCGACAGATACGCAGTATTTT.